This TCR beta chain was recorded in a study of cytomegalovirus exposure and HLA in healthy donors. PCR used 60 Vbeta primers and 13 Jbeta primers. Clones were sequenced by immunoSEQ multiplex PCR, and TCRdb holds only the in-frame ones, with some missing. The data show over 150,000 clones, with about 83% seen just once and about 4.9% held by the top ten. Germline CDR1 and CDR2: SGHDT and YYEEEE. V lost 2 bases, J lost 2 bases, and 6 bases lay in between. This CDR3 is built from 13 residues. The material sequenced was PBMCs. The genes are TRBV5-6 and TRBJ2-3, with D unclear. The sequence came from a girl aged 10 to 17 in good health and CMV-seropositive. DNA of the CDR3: TGTGCCAGCAGCTTCTTTGTCACAGATACGCAGTATTTT. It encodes CASSFFVTDTQYF. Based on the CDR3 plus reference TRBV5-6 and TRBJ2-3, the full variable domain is DAGVTQSPTHLIKTRGQQVTLRCSPKSGHDTVSWYQQALGQGPQFIFQYYEEEERQRGNFPDRFSGHQFPNYSSELNVNALLLGDSALYLCASSFFVTDTQYFGPGTRLTVL.